These T cell receptor beta chains were read from a single sample in a study of T cell responses to AZD1222 COVID-19 vaccine. Data came from immunoSEQ multiplex PCR; TCRdb stores just in-frame clones and leaves some out. The sample consists of about 100,000 clones, approximately 93% of them appearing once. Sample: peripheral blood, taken 28 days after the second AZD1222 dose. The receptors were sampled from an adult who received the AZD1222 COVID-19 vaccine. CDR3s include the opening cysteine and the closing phenylalanine or tryptophan. D genes are given only for firm matches. Clone size appears in some rows only: once, few, many, or a class for an expanded clone.

clone_size	d_call	v_call	j_call	cdr3_nt	cdr3_aa
once	TRBD1	TRBV27	TRBJ2-7	TGTGCCAGCAGTTTATACCCGGGACAGGGCTACGAGCAGTACTTC	CASSLYPGQGYEQYF
-	TRBD2	TRBV4-1	TRBJ2-7	TGCGCCAGCAGCCAAGATACTAGCGGGAGGTTCCTATTAAGCTCCTACGAGCAGTACTTC	CASSQDTSGRFLLSSYEQYF
-	-	TRBV28	TRBJ2-2	TGTGCCAGCACGTTAGTTTGGGGCACCGGGGAGCTGTTTTTT	CASTLVWGTGELFF
once	-	TRBV7-8	TRBJ2-1	TGTGCCAGCACCAAAATCCCAGGGGCTTTTACGAACTCCTACAATGAGCAGTTCTTC	CASTKIPGAFTNSYNEQFF
-	-	TRBV2	TRBJ1-1	TGTGCCACGGAGGGGGGTACTGAAGCTTTCTTT	CATEGGTEAFF
-	-	TRBV30	TRBJ2-2	TGTGCCTGGAGTGTTGGCGTGAACACCGGGGAGCTGTTTTTT	CAWSVGVNTGELFF
-	TRBD2	TRBV7-9	TRBJ2-3	TGTGCCAGCAGCTTAGCGACTAGCGGGAGGGATACGCAGTATTTT	CASSLATSGRDTQYF
-	-	TRBV29-1	TRBJ2-1	TGCAGCGTTAAGGGACTGGGGTACAATGAGCAGTTCTTC	CSVKGLGYNEQFF
-	TRBD1	TRBV28	TRBJ2-2	TGTGCCAGCAGTTTATGGTCCCTGGACAGGGGCCCCGGGGAGCTGTTTTTT	CASSLWSLDRGPGELFF
once	TRBD1	TRBV3-1/TRBV3-2	TRBJ2-2	TGTGCCAGCAGCCCCGGGACAGGCCCTATCGGGGAGCTGTTTTTT	CASSPGTGPIGELFF
-	TRBD2	TRBV18	TRBJ2-1	TGTGCCAGCTCACCCCTCAGCGGCGGGGGGCAGTTCTTC	CASSPLSGGGQFF
-	-	TRBV5-4	TRBJ1-2	TGTGCCAGCAGGCCCGACACCAACCCCTATGGCTACACCTTC	CASRPDTNPYGYTF
once	TRBD2	TRBV7-2	TRBJ2-1	TGTGCCAGCAGCTTAGCGGAGCTAGCGGGCAATGAGCAGTTCTTC	CASSLAELAGNEQFF
-	-	TRBV5-1	TRBJ2-7	TGCGCCAGCGGACGGGGTACCTACGAGCAGTACTTC	CASGRGTYEQYF
-	-	TRBV24-1	TRBJ2-6	TGTGCCACCAGTGATTCGATCGGGGGGCTTGGGGCCAACGTCCTGACTTTC	CATSDSIGGLGANVLTF
few	-	TRBV6-2/TRBV6-3	TRBJ1-2	TGTGCCAGCAGTTACGGCCAGGGAGGCTATGGCTACACCTTC	CASSYGQGGYGYTF
-	-	TRBV7-9	TRBJ2-7	TGTGCCAGCAGCCCATCGACTAGGCTCTACGAGCAGTACTTC	CASSPSTRLYEQYF
-	-	TRBV2	TRBJ1-1	TGTGCCAGCAGTGAAGGGACACGGAACACTGAAGCTTTCTTT	CASSEGTRNTEAFF
-	TRBD1	TRBV6-1	TRBJ1-3	TGTGCCAGCAGTGAATTGATAACAGGGGCCAACTCTGGAAACACCATATATTTT	CASSELITGANSGNTIYF
-	-	TRBV23-1	TRBJ2-5	TGCGCCAGCAGTCAATGGTCTGGGATCGGTGGGGAGACCCAGTACTTC	CASSQWSGIGGETQYF
-	-	TRBV5-1	TRBJ2-5	TGCGCCAGCAGCTTGGATGGGACAAGCCAAGAGACCCAGTACTTC	CASSLDGTSQETQYF
-	-	TRBV12-3/TRBV12-4	TRBJ1-1	TGTGCCAGCAGTTTAATCGGCACTGAAGCTTTCTTT	CASSLIGTEAFF
-	-	TRBV2	TRBJ2-5	TGTGCCAGCAGGAGAGAGGGAGAGACCCAGTACTTC	CASRREGETQYF
few	-	TRBV19	TRBJ2-1	TGTGCCAGTAGCGAAAGGGCACAGCAGTTCTTC	CASSERAQQFF
-	TRBD2	TRBV2	TRBJ2-7	TGTGCCAGCAGTCTAGGACTAGCGGGCCGTTACGAGCAGTACTTC	CASSLGLAGRYEQYF
few	-	TRBV5-5	TRBJ2-6	TGTGCCAGCAGCTTGGAGGGTTACGGCTCTGGGGCCAACGTCCTGACTTTC	CASSLEGYGSGANVLTF
-	-	TRBV19	TRBJ1-4	TGTGCCAGTAGTGTCCAGGGCCAGAAAAGACTGTTTTTT	CASSVQGQKRLFF
-	-	TRBV28	TRBJ2-7	TGTGCCAGCACCCTAGGTCCGCCGACAGTCTCCTACGAGCAGTACTTC	CASTLGPPTVSYEQYF
once	-	TRBV7-9	TRBJ1-1	TGTGCCAGCAGCGAAAGGGTCCTTGGGGACACTGAAGCTTTCTTT	CASSERVLGDTEAFF
-	-	TRBV5-1	TRBJ2-7	TGCGCCAGCAGCTTGGCTCCGTTGGGCAGGGAGGCATCCGAGCAGTACTTC	CASSLAPLGREASEQYF
-	TRBD1	TRBV7-2	TRBJ2-6	TGTGCCAGCAGCTCCCAGCCGGGACAGGAGTACTCTGGGGCCAACGTCCTGACTTTC	CASSSQPGQEYSGANVLTF
-	TRBD1	TRBV7-9	TRBJ2-5	TGTGCCAGCAGCCCCTACCGGGACAGGGGGCGACGAGGGGAGACCCAGTACTTC	CASSPYRDRGRRGETQYF
-	TRBD1	TRBV28	TRBJ1-2	TGTGCCAGCAGTTCGGGACAGGTGAAGGGCTACACCTTC	CASSSGQVKGYTF
-	-	TRBV5-1	TRBJ2-5	TGCGCCAGCAGCTTGGACCAAGAGACCCAGTACTTC	CASSLDQETQYF
-	-	TRBV27	TRBJ2-7	TGTGCCAGCAGTTTATCTCCTAGAAACGAGCAGTACTTC	CASSLSPRNEQYF
-	-	TRBV12-3/TRBV12-4	TRBJ2-7	TGTGCCAGCAGTTTTCCGGGGTACGAGCTGTACTTC	CASSFPGYELYF